The clone carrying this TCR beta chain was observed a single time. This sample was taken from a study of shared clonotypes between healthy human individuals. V lost 7 bases to trimming and J lost 5 bases, with 21 bases between them. This CDR3 is built from 16 residues. Germline CDR1 and CDR2: MNHEY and SMNVEV (reference sequence). Produced via immunoSEQ multiplex PCR; TCRdb's table is partial and in-frame only. The sample lists a few million clones, around nine tenths occurring once. The source material was naive CD4+ T cells sorted from blood. Subset in this sample: CD45RA+ positively selected. This clonotype originated in a man aged 18 to 30 in good health. V and J are TRBV27 and TRBJ2-1, with D uncertain. CDR3 nucleotides: TGTGCCAGCACCGAAAGTGGCTCCCACTTAAACAATGAGCAGTTCTTC. This encodes CASTESGSHLNNEQFF.